These 20 T cell receptor beta chains came from one sample sequenced in a study of blood T cells in healthy people across ages. A second roughly 6 to 12 cycle PCR used barcoded and J-beta primers. TCRdb fed the 5' RACE reads into MiXCR, producing one record per CDR3 protein. This repertoire shows 800,000 or so distinct CDR3 sequences, about 42% found once; its top ten account for 15% to 20%. The sample taken for sequencing was blood. The receptors here all came from a man older than 75 in good health.

The chain employs TRBV20-1 and TRBJ2-3; D may be TRBD1 or TRBD2 (5 bases each). The CDR3 spans 14 residues. V lost 0 bases, J lost 2 bases, and 9 bases lay in between. Per the germline V gene, CDR1 is DFQATT and CDR2 is SNEGSKA (reference sequence). The CDR3 spells CSARDRGVTDTQYF. DNA for the CDR3: TGCAGTGCTAGAGATCGAGGGGTCACAGATACGCAGTATTTT.

In the case of this clonotype: The junction differs from germline at one of its ends, possibly a read error. The J gene is TRBJ2-3, the V gene TRBV7-2; 11 bases agree with TRBD2. The CDR3 covers 13 residues. Germline CDR1 reads SGHTA; CDR2 reads FQGNSA. This CDR3 is CATTVAGGDMQYF. CDR3 DNA sequence: TGTGCCACAACCGTAGCGGGAGGGGATATGCAGTATTTT.

Many counts were recorded for this clonotype. This chain joins TRBV27 and TRBJ2-5; 9 bases line up with TRBD1. CDR3 length: 14 amino acids. The junction had 2 bases not matched to a gene; V was cut back by 3 bases and J by 3 bases. Germline CDR1 reads MNHEY; CDR2 reads SMNVEV (reference sequence). Here the CDR3 reads CASSFGDREETQYF. As DNA, the CDR3 is TGTGCCAGCAGTTTCGGGGACAGGGAAGAGACCCAGTACTTC.

This clonotype was seen a few times. The chain couples TRBV9 to TRBJ2-5, with 9 positions matching TRBD1. V was pared by 4 bases and J by 4 bases, with 5 bases of the junction left unmatched. The CDR3 is made up of 14 amino acids. Germline values: CDR1 SGDLS, CDR2 YYNGEE. The CDR3 sequence is CASSPTGGAETQYF. In nucleotides, the CDR3 is TGTGCCAGCAGCCCGACAGGGGGAGCAGAGACCCAGTACTTC.

The chain has TRBV29-1 and TRBJ1-2; D might be TRBD1 (5 bases). Trimming took 7 bases from V and 3 from J, leaving 18 bases between them. The CDR3 is made up of 14 amino acids. Per the germline V gene, CDR1 is SQVTM and CDR2 is ANQGSEA. The CDR3 DNA follows: TGCAGCGCCTCGGGACTCACACACGACTATGGCTACACCTTC. Its protein is CSASGLTHDYGYTF. The whole variable domain, filled in from reference TRBV29-1 and TRBJ1-2, reads SAVISQKPSRDICQRGTSLTIQCQVDSQVTMMFWYRQQPGQSLTLIATANQGSEATYESGFVIDKFPISRPNLTFSTLTVSNMSPEDSSIYLCSASGLTHDYGYTFGSGTRLTVV.

The chain carries TRBV21-1 and TRBJ1-1; the listed D gene, TRBD1, was not tested against the DNA. TRBV21-1 is reported as a pseudogene. The CDR3 runs to 13 residues. The CDR3 is CASGNRGHTEAFF. In DNA, the CDR3 is TGTGCCAGCGGAAACAGGGGGCACACTGAAGCTTTCTTT.

Concerning this clonotype itself: Just one base apart from a much larger clone, this may be a read error. The gene calls are TRBV7-2 and TRBJ2-1, with 9 bases that match TRBD2. Germline values: CDR1 SGHTA, CDR2 FQGNSA. This CDR3 has 13 residues. V was clipped by 3 bases and J by 15 bases; unmatched bases: 9. The CDR3 loop reads CASSFRQTSGSFF. The CDR3 nucleotides read TGTGCCAGCAGCTTCAGACAGACTAGCGGATCGTTCTTC.

Here the CDR3 reads CSVAGGTTNEKLFF. The CDR3 region has the DNA TGCAGCGTGGCAGGGGGCACAACTAATGAAAAACTGTTTTTT. The chain couples TRBV29-1 to TRBJ1-4, with 8 bases that match TRBD1. In germline, CDR1 is SQVTM, CDR2 ANQGSEA. There are 14 residues in the CDR3. The trim removed 6 bases at V and 0 bases at J, leaving 3 bases unmatched.

The chain carries TRBV7-2 and TRBJ2-1; the match to TRBD2 covers 11 bases. Looked up from germline, CDR1 is SGHTA and CDR2 is FQGNSA. This CDR3 region has 15 residues. With 5 bases clipped from V and 8 bases from J, the junction kept 8 bases outside the gene matches. The CDR3 here is CASSVSGRAWDEQFF. In DNA form, the CDR3 reads TGTGCCAGCAGCGTTAGCGGGAGGGCCTGGGATGAGCAGTTCTTC.

The V gene is TRBV9, the J gene TRBJ2-3; D ambiguous. Germline values: CDR1 SGDLS, CDR2 YYNGEE. CDR3 length: 15 residues. Trimming stripped 0 bases from V and 0 bases from J, with 8 bases between. The CDR3 DNA is TGTGCCAGCAGCGTAGACGGTATTAGCACAGATACGCAGTATTTT. Translated, it gives CASSVDGISTDTQYF.

This clonotype was seen at least ten times. The chain is built from TRBV5-1 and TRBJ2-7; 13 bases map to TRBD2. The V segment lost 3 bases and the J segment 2 bases; nucleotides outside the gene matches: 8. This CDR3 has 17 amino acids. The germline gives CDR1 SGHRS, CDR2 YFSETQ. In DNA form, the CDR3 reads TGCGCCAGCAGCTCCGCCGGGACTAGCGGGACCCCCTACGAGCAGTACTTC. Its protein is CASSSAGTSGTPYEQYF.

The chain employs TRBV28 and TRBJ2-5; a weak D match, TRBD2 (7 bases). This CDR3 spans 14 amino acids. The germline gives CDR1 MDHEN, CDR2 SYDVKM. V was trimmed by 7 bases and J by 0 bases, leaving 12 bases between them. The CDR3, as DNA: TGTGCCAGCACCAAGGGGGGGTACCAAGAGACCCAGTACTTC. The encoded protein is CASTKGGYQETQYF.

This clonotype occurred a few times. J is TRBJ2-5 and V is TRBV24-1; possibly TRBD2 for D (5 bases). The CDR3 contains 14 residues. Trimming removed 4 bases at V and 5 bases at J, with 13 bases between. Germline CDR1 is KGHDR and CDR2 is SFDVKD. The CDR3 region is CATSDQTRRETQYF. The CDR3 DNA sequence: TGTGCCACCAGTGACCAGACCCGGAGGGAGACCCAGTACTTC.

The rearrangement uses TRBV4-3 and TRBJ2-2; a weak D match, TRBD2 (6 bases). CDR3 length equals 17 residues. Per the germline V gene, CDR1 is LGHNA and CDR2 is YSLEER. Trimming took off 3 bases at V and 2 bases at J, with 16 bases between the two ends. The CDR3 DNA reads as TGCGCCAGCAGCCAGGCCGCGGGACGGTATAACACCGGGGAGCTGTTTTTT. This translates into CASSQAAGRYNTGELFF.

This sequence joins TRBV12-3 or TRBV12-4 and TRBJ2-5; D is undetermined. The CDR3 covers 14 residues. The V gene lost 8 bases and the J gene lost 5 bases, with 18 bases spanning the gap. The CDR3 region has the DNA TGTGCCAGCTGTTCCGTAACACCTTGGGAGACCCAGTACTTC. Translation: CASCSVTPWETQYF.

A note on this clonotype: This may stem from a read error, because a much larger clone lies one nucleotide away. The chain has TRBV5-6 and TRBJ1-5, with 7 bases that match TRBD1. Germline lookup yields CDR1 SGHDT and CDR2 YYEEEE. This CDR3 comprises 15 residues. The V gene end was trimmed by 4 bases and the J gene end by 3 bases; junction bases not matched to a gene: 7. CDR3 sequence: CASSRGDRPNQPQHF. The CDR3 region has the DNA TGTGCCAGCAGCCGCGGGGACAGACCCAATCAGCCCCAGCATTTT.

This chain uses TRBV28 with TRBJ2-7, with D perhaps matching TRBD2 (6 bases). The last part of the DNA fits TRBJ2-5 better; the J call may be wrong. The CDR3 contains 15 residues. Per the germline V gene, CDR1 is MDHEN and CDR2 is SYDVKM. CDR3 sequence (DNA): TGTGCCAGCAGTTTGGGAGGCCAGGCGGTCGAGACCCAGTACTTC. Its protein product is CASSLGGQAVETQYF.

This clonotype was detected many times. The chain couples TRBV9 to TRBJ2-1, with D possibly being TRBD2 (6 bases). Trimming stripped 0 bases from V and 5 bases from J, with 12 bases between. This CDR3 contains 15 residues. CDR1 is SGDLS, CDR2 YYNGEE, per germline. The DNA for the CDR3 is TGTGCCAGCAGCGTAGGGAGGGCCCCCCACAATGAGCAGTTCTTC. This codes for CASSVGRAPHNEQFF.

The chain links TRBV25-1 to TRBJ2-3, with D uncertain. This CDR3 comprises 13 residues. V shed 4 bases and J shed 7 bases, with 12 bases lying between them. Germline loops: CDR1 MGHDK, CDR2 SYGVNS. CDR3 sequence reads: CASSVPTPYTQYF. The CDR3 DNA is TGTGCCAGCAGTGTCCCGACTCCCTATACGCAGTATTTT.

This clonotype occurred once. The chain is built from TRBV10-3 and TRBJ2-5; D is possibly TRBD2 (5 bases). The V gene lost 8 bases and the J gene lost 11 bases, with 21 bases spanning the gap. The length of the CDR3 is 13 residues. Germline V lookup: CDR1 ENHRY, CDR2 SYGVKD. The CDR3 is CAISEGAPLEQYF. In DNA form, the CDR3 reads TGTGCCATCTCCGAGGGAGCCCCCCTTGAGCAGTACTTC.